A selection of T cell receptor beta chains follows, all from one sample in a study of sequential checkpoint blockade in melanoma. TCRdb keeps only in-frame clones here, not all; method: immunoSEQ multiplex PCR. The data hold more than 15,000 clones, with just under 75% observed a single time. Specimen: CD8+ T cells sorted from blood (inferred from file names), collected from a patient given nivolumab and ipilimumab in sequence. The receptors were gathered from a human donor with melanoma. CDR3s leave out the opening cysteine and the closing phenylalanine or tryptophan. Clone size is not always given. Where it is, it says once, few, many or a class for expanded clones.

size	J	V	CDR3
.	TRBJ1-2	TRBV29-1	SVEDQGFNYGYT
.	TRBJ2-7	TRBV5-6	ASSPAWDRDHEQY
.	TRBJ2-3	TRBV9	ASSVEEGGTDTQY
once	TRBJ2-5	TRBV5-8	ASSLGHLRETQY
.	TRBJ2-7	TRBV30	AWETGGSGEQY
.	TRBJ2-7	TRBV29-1	SVEKLVAGTGSYEQY
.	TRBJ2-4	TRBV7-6	ASSLSGDIQY
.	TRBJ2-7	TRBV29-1	SVRQRGISYEQY
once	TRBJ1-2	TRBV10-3	AISAPDRGAYGYT
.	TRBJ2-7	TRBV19	ASSMYISYEQY
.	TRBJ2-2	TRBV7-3	ASSSWGDGTGELF
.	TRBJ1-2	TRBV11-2	ASSLDRGANYGYT
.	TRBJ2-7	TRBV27	ASSSGIRYEQY
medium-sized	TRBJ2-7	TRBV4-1	ASSPSLTGSYEQY
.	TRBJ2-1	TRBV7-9	ASSIRMGVPNEQF
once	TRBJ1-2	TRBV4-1	ASSQDLGYYGYT
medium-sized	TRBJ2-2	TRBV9	ASSGRQGNTGELF
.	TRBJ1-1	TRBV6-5	ASSQQGLNTEAF
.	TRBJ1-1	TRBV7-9	ASSLVDKGAEAF
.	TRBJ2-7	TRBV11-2	ASSPSGNRNEQY
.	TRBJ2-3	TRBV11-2	ASSLELGRGKRDTQY
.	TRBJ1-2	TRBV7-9	ASSLGENRGRRYGYT
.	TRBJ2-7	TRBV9	ASSVAGQGIYEQY
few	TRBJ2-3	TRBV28	ASRRTSGRGDTQY
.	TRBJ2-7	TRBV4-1	ASSQGDTGPTYEQY
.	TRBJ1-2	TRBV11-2	ASSLKRVW
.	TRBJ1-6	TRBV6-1	ASSSDRGNSPLH
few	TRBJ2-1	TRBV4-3	ASSQGSDGRDFSYNEQF
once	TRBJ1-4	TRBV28	ASGNDRGPANEKLF
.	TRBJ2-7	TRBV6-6	ASSKFAVGAYEQY
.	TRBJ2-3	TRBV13	ASSFPTGSDTQY
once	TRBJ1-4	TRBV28	ASSLEDSRNEKLF
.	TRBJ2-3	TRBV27	ASSLSGGLFGPTQY
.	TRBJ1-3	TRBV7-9	ASSEGGANTIY
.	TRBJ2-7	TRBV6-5	ASSNPGLAYEQY
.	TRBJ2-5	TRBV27	ASSKGRTSGFQETQY
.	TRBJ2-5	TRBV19	ASSITGWEQETQY